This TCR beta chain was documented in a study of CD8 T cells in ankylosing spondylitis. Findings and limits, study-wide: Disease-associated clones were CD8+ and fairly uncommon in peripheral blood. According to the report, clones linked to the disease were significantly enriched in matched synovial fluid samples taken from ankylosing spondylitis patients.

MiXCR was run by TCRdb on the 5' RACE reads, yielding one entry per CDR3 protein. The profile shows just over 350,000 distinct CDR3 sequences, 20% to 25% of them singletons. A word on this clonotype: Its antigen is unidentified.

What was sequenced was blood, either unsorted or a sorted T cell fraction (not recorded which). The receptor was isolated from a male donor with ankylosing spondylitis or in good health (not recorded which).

CDR3 in DNA: TGTGCCAGCAGCCTTAGGGGCTCGGCGGGGACCTACGAGCAGTACTTC. It codes for CASSLRGSAGTYEQYF. This rearrangement joins TRBV12-3 or TRBV12-4 to TRBJ2-7; TRBD2 is a possible D gene (6 bases). This CDR3 spans 16 amino acids. V lost 6 bases and J 2 bases, leaving 20 bases between the germline ends.